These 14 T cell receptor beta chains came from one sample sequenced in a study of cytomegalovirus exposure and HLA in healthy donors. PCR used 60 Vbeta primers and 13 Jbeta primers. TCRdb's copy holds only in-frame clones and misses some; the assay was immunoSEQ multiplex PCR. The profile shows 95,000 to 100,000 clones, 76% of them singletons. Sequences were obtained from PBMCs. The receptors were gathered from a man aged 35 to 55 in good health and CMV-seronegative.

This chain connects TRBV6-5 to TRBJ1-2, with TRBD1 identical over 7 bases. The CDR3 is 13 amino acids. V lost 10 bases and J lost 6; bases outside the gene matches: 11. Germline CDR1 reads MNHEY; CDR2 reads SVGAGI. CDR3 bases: TGTGCCACCTCGAGCCAGGGGGGAGATGGCTACACCTTC. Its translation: CATSSQGGDGYTF.

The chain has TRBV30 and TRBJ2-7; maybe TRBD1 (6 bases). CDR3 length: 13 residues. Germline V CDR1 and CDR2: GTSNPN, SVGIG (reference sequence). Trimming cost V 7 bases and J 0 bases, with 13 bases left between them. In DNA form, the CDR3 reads TGTGCCTCTGAGGGGGAAAGCTCCTACGAGCAGTACTTC. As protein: CASEGESSYEQYF.

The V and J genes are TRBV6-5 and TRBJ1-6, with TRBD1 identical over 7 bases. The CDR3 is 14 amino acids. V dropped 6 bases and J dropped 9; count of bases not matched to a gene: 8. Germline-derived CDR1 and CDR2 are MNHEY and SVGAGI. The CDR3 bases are TGTGCCAGCAGACCGGGACAGCCTTTTTCACCCCTCCACTTT. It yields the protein CASRPGQPFSPLHF.

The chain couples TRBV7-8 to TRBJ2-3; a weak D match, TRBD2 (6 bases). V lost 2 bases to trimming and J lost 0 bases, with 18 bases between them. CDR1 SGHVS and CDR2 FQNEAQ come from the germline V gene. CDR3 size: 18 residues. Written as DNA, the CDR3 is TGTGCCAGCAGCTTACCCCCCCGCGGGGAGTCTAGCACAGATACGCAGTATTTT. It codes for CASSLPPRGESSTDTQYF.

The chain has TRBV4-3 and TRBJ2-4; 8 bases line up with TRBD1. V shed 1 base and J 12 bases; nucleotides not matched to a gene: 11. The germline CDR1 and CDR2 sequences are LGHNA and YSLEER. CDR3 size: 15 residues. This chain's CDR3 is CASSQGAPGQGGQYF. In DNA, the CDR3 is TGCGCCAGCAGCCAAGGGGCCCCCGGACAGGGAGGTCAGTACTTC.

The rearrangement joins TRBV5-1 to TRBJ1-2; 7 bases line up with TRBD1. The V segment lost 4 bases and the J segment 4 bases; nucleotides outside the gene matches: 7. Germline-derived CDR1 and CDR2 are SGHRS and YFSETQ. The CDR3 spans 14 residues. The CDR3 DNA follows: TGCGCCAGCAGCCCGACGGGGACAGCCTATGGCTACACCTTC. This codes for CASSPTGTAYGYTF.

For the CDR3, the DNA is TGTGCCAGCAGTTACTCAGACAGCAACACTGAAGCTTTCTTT. The encoded protein is CASSYSDSNTEAFF. This chain joins TRBV6-5 and TRBJ1-1; TRBD1 might be the D (5 bases). V shed 0 bases and J shed 2 bases, with 7 bases lying between them. The CDR3 spans 14 residues. Germline lookup yields CDR1 MNHEY and CDR2 SVGAGI.

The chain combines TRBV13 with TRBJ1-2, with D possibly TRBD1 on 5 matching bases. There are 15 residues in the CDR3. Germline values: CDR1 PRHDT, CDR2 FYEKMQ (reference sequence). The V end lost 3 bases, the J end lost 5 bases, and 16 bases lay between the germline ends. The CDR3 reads CASSFSRGGPYGYTF. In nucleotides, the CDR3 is TGTGCCAGCAGCTTCTCTCGCGGGGGACCATATGGCTACACCTTC. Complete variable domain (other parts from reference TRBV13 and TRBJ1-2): AAGVIQSPRHLIKEKRETATLKCYPIPRHDTVYWYQQGPGQDPQFLISFYEKMQSDKGSIPDRFSAQQFSDYHSELNMSSLELGDSALYFCASSFSRGGPYGYTFGSGTRLTVV.

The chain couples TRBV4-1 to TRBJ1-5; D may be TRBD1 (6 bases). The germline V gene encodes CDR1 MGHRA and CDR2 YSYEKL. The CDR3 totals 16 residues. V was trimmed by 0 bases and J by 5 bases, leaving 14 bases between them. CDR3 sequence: CASSQERGQSYQPQHF. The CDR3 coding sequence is TGCGCCAGCAGCCAAGAACGCGGACAGAGTTATCAGCCCCAGCATTTT.

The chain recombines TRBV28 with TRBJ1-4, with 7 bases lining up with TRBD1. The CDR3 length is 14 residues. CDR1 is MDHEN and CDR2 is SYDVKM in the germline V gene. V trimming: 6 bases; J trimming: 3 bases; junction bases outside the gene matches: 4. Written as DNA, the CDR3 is TGTGCCAGCAGCTCAGGGGGGCCTAATGAAAAACTGTTTTTT. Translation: CASSSGGPNEKLFF. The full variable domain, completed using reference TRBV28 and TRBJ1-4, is DVKVTQSSRYLVKRTGEKVFLECVQDMDHENMFWYRQDPGLGLRLIYFSYDVKMKEKGDIPEGYSVSREKKERFSLILESASTNQTSMYLCASSSGGPNEKLFFGSGTQLSVL.

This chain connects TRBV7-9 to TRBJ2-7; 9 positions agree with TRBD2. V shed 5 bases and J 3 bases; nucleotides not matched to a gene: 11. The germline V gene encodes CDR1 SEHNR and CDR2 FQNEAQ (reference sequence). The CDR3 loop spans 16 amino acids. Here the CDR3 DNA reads TGTGCCAGCAGCCCCCTGGGCGGGGGGGCCCTCTACGAGCAGTACTTC. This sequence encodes CASSPLGGGALYEQYF.

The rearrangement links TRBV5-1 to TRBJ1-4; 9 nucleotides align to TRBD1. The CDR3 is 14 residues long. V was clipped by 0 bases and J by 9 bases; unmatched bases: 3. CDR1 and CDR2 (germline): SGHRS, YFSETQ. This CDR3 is CASSLGQGEKKLFF. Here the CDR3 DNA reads TGCGCCAGCAGCTTGGGACAGGGGGAAAAAAAACTGTTTTTT.

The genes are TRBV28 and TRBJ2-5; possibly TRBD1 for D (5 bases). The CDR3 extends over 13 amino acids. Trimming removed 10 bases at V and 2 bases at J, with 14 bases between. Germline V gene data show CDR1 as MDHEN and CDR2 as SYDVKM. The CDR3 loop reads CATETAKQETQYF. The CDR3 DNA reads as TGTGCCACCGAGACAGCGAAACAAGAGACCCAGTACTTC.

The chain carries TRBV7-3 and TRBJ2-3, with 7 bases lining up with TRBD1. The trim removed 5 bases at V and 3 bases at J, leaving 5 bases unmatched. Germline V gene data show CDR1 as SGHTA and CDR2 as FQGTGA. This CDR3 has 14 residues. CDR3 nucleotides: TGTGCCAGCAGCCAGGGACAGAGGACAGATACGCAGTATTTT. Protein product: CASSQGQRTDTQYF.